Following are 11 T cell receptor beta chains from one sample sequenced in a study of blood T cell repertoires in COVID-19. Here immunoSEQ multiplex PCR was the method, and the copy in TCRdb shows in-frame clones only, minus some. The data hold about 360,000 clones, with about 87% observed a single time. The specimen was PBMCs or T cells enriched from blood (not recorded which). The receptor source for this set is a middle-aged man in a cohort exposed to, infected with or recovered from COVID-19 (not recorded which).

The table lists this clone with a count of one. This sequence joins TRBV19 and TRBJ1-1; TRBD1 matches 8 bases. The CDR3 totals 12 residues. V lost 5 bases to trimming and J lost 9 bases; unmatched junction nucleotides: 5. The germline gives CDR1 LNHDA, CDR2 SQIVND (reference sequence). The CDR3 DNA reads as TGTGCCAGTAGTCTCGGACAGGGTAAAGCTTTCTTT. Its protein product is CASSLGQGKAFF.

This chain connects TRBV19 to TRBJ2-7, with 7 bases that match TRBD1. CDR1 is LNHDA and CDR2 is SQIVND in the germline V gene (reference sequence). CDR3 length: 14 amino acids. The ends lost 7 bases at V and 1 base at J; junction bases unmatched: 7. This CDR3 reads CASTRTGGSYEQYF. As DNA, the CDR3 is TGTGCCAGTACTCGGACAGGCGGGTCCTACGAGCAGTACTTC.

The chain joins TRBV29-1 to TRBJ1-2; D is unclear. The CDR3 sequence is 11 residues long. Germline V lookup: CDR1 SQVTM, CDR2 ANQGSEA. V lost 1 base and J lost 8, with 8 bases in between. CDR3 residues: CSVEVPGGYTF. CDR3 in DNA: TGCAGCGTTGAAGTACCGGGGGGCTACACCTTC.

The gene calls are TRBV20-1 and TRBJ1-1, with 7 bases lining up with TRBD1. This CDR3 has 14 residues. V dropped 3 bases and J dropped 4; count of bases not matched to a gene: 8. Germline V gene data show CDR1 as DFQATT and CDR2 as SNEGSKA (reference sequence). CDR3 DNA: TGCAGTGCTAGTAATCCAGGGGGGAGCACTGAAGCTTTCTTT. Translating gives CSASNPGGSTEAFF.

The CDR3 DNA reads TGTGCCAGCAGCTTAGGGACTAGCGGGACCCGCACAGATACGCAGTATTTT. This encodes CASSLGTSGTRTDTQYF. The chain carries TRBV13 and TRBJ2-3; TRBD2 matches at 11 bases. The CDR3 covers 17 residues. V shed 0 bases and J 1 base; nucleotides not matched to a gene: 3. CDR1 and CDR2 from the germline V gene are PRHDT and FYEKMQ (reference sequence).

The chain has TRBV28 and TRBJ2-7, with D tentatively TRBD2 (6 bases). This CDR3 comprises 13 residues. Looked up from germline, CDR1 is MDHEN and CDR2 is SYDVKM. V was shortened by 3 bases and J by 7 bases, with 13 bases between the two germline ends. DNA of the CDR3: TGTGCCAGCAGTTTCGCGGGGTCCTTGGAGCAGTACTTC. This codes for CASSFAGSLEQYF.

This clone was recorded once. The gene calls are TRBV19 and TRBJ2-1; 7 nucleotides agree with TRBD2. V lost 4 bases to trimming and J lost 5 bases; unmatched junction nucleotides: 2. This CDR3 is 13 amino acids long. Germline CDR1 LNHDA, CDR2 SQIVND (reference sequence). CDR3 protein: CASSRDYNNEQFF. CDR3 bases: TGTGCCAGTAGTAGGGACTACAACAATGAGCAGTTCTTC.

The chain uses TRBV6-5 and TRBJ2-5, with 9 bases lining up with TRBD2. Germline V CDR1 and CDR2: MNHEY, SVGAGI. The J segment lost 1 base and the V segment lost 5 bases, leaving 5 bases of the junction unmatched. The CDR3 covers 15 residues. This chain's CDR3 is CASSRSGRPQETQYF. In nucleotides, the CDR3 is TGTGCCAGCAGTCGTAGCGGGAGACCCCAAGAGACCCAGTACTTC.

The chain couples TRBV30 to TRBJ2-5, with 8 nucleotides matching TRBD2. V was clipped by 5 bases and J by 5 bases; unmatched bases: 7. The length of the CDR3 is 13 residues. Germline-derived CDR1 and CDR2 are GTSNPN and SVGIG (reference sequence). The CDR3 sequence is CAWGRTSRETQYF. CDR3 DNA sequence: TGTGCCTGGGGGAGGACTAGCCGGGAGACCCAGTACTTC. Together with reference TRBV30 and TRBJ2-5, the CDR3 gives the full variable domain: SQTIHQWPATLVQPVGSPLSLECTVEGTSNPNLYWYRQAAGRGLQLLFYSVGIGQISSEVPQNLSASRPQDRQFILSSKKLLLSDSGFYLCAWGRTSRETQYFGPGTRLLVL.

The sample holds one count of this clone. The CDR3 sequence is CASRAGPGNEQFF. The CDR3 DNA is TGTGCCAGCAGGGCGGGGCCGGGAAATGAGCAGTTCTTC. This chain connects TRBV5-4 to TRBJ2-1, with a tentative D call TRBD2 (6 bases). CDR1 is SGHNT and CDR2 is YYREEE in the germline V gene (reference sequence). The CDR3 length is 13 residues. Trimming shortened V by 5 bases and J by 7 bases, and 13 bases separated the two germline ends.

CDR3 nucleotides: TGTGCCAGCAGCTTATGGGACTCTACATACCAGTTCTTC. Translated, it gives CASSLWDSTYQFF. The rearrangement uses TRBV7-9 and TRBJ2-1, with a weak D call TRBD2 (6 bases). Trimming left V 2 bases short and J 13 bases short, with 15 bases between. Germline lookup yields CDR1 SEHNR and CDR2 FQNEAQ (reference sequence). CDR3 size: 13 residues.